This TCR beta chain emerged from a study of T cells after yellow fever vaccination. This clonotype has ten or more counts. Its antigen is undetermined. TCRdb processed the 5' RACE reads anew with MiXCR; each CDR3 protein has one entry. Of fewer than 350,000 distinct CDR3 sequences listed, around 4% are singletons. Study-wide findings and caveats: Researchers noted that a small share of clonotypes showed up in both CD4 and CD8 compartments.

The sequence came from a man between 18 and 35 years old who received the YFV17D yellow fever vaccine. Sequenced material: PBMCs, taken on the day of the yellow fever booster vaccination.

The CDR3 is CATSDNGQGQETQYF. Written as DNA, the CDR3 is TGTGCCACCAGTGACAATGGACAGGGGCAGGAGACCCAGTACTTC. The chain couples TRBV24-1 to TRBJ2-5; 9 positions match TRBD1. The V gene end was trimmed by 4 bases and the J gene end by 5 bases; junction bases not matched to a gene: 7. The germline V gene encodes CDR1 KGHDR and CDR2 SFDVKD. The CDR3 spans 15 residues.